Below, 16 T cell receptor beta chains from the same sample are listed, as sequenced in a study of graft-versus-host responses after intestinal transplantation. Libraries were prepared by immunoSEQ multiplex PCR; TCRdb keeps only in-frame clonotypes and omits some of them. The data hold tens of thousands of clones, with around 90% observed a single time. This specimen was bone marrow, taken nearly 750 days after intestinal transplantation. These TCRs come from a human patient who received an intestinal transplant, so some T cells may come from the graft donor.

The V and J genes are TRBV18 and TRBJ2-1; D gene ambiguous. The CDR3 spans 13 residues. The germline gives CDR1 KGHSH, CDR2 LQKENI. Trimming left V 3 bases short and J 4 bases short, with 7 bases between. Here the CDR3 reads CASSPRPYNEQFF. CDR3 DNA sequence: TGTGCCAGCTCACCGCGACCTTACAATGAGCAGTTCTTC.

V gene TRBV4-2 combines with J gene TRBJ2-3; D call uncertain. The CDR3 is 15 amino acids. V lost 4 bases, J lost 0 bases, and 11 bases lay in between. Per germline, CDR1 LGHNA and CDR2 YNFKEQ. Here the CDR3 reads CASSPLYSSTDTQYF. The CDR3 DNA reads TGTGCCAGCAGCCCCCTATATTCTAGCACAGATACGCAGTATTTT.

The chain carries TRBV5-1 and TRBJ2-1; 7 nucleotides agree with TRBD2. Per the germline V gene, CDR1 is SGHRS and CDR2 is YFSETQ. The ends lost 1 base at V and 0 bases at J; junction bases unmatched: 4. This CDR3 has 16 residues. CDR3 sequence (DNA): TGCGCCAGCAGCTTGTGGGGGGGAGTCTCCTACAATGAGCAGTTCTTC. It specifies CASSLWGGVSYNEQFF. Combining the CDR3 with reference TRBV5-1 and TRBJ2-1 gives the whole variable domain KAGVTQTPRYLIKTRGQQVTLSCSPISGHRSVSWYQQTPGQGLQFLFEYFSETQRNKGNFPGRFSGRQFSNSRSEMNVSTLELGDSALYLCASSLWGGVSYNEQFFGPGTRLTVL.

CDR3 coding DNA: TGTGCCAGTAGTATAGGCCAGGGAGTTCAGCCCCAGCATTTT. Translated, it gives CASSIGQGVQPQHF. The chain joins TRBV19 to TRBJ1-5; possible D gene TRBD1, 5 bases. The CDR3 runs to 14 residues. The germline gives CDR1 LNHDA, CDR2 SQIVND (reference sequence). The germline V and J ends were trimmed by 1 base and 6 bases, with 10 bases remaining between them.

This clone occurred once. This CDR3 is CASSVAGTAAREQYF. The CDR3, as DNA: TGTGCCAGCAGCGTAGCCGGGACAGCGGCGAGGGAGCAGTACTTC. The chain uses TRBV9 and TRBJ2-7; TRBD1 agrees at 7 bases. This CDR3 is 15 amino acids long. V shed 0 bases and J 7 bases; nucleotides not matched to a gene: 10. In germline, CDR1 is SGDLS, CDR2 YYNGEE.

V gene TRBV6-6 combines with J gene TRBJ1-1; no clear D gene. This CDR3 has 13 amino acids. Trimming removed 2 bases at V and 5 bases at J, with 9 bases between. CDR1 is MNHNY and CDR2 is SVGAGI in the germline V gene (reference sequence). Here the CDR3 DNA reads TGTGCCAGCAGTTACGCCCTAACGACTGAAGCTTTCTTT. Its protein product is CASSYALTTEAFF.

The V gene is TRBV7-9, the J gene TRBJ1-2; TRBD1 matches at 8 bases. CDR3 length: 13 residues. The ends lost 5 bases at V and 2 bases at J; junction bases unmatched: 1. Germline V gene data show CDR1 as SEHNR and CDR2 as FQNEAQ (reference sequence). In DNA, the CDR3 is TGTGCCAGCAGCCGACAGGGGAACTATGGCTACACCTTC. Translated, it gives CASSRQGNYGYTF.

DNA for the CDR3: TGTGCCAGTAGTAAGTTGCCTTCGGATACGCAGTATTTT. This encodes CASSKLPSDTQYF. The V gene is TRBV19, the J gene TRBJ2-3; D not resolved. The CDR3 consists of 13 residues. Trimming stripped 4 bases from V and 6 bases from J, with 11 bases between. Germline CDR1 and CDR2: LNHDA and SQIVND (reference sequence).

The genes are TRBV18 and TRBJ2-1; D possibly matches TRBD1 or TRBD2 (5 bases each). In germline, CDR1 is KGHSH, CDR2 LQKENI. This CDR3 has 14 residues. Trimming stripped 2 bases from V and 5 bases from J, with 10 bases between. This CDR3 is CASSPSGTNNEQFF. For the CDR3, the DNA is TGTGCCAGCTCACCATCTGGGACGAACAATGAGCAGTTCTTC.

The CDR3 region is CAISPGQQAKNIQYF. In DNA, the CDR3 is TGTGCCATCTCTCCGGGTCAGCAGGCCAAAAACATTCAGTACTTC. The V gene is TRBV6-5, the J gene TRBJ2-4; no definite D call. Germline assignment: CDR1 MNHEY and CDR2 SVGAGI. This CDR3 has 15 residues. V was cut by 10 bases and J by 1 base, with 17 bases left in between.

The chain combines TRBV4-2 with TRBJ2-1; TRBD2 matches at 9 bases. Germline V gene lookup returns CDR1 LGHNA and CDR2 YNFKEQ. V was clipped by 0 bases and J by 4 bases; unmatched bases: 7. The CDR3 runs 17 residues. This CDR3 reads CASSQDVWTSEYNEQFF. Written as DNA, the CDR3 is TGTGCCAGCAGCCAAGACGTTTGGACTAGCGAATACAATGAGCAGTTCTTC.

The CDR3 loop is CASSAEGGAGGEAFF. The CDR3 DNA follows: TGTGCCAGTAGTGCCGAAGGGGGCGCAGGTGGTGAAGCTTTCTTT. The chain carries TRBV19 and TRBJ1-1; 7 bases fit TRBD1. The CDR3 is made up of 15 amino acids. Germline V gene sequence: CDR1 LNHDA, CDR2 SQIVND (reference sequence). The V and J ends lost 5 bases and 7 bases, in that order; junction bases with no gene match: 13.

The gene calls are TRBV5-5 and TRBJ2-6, with a tentative D call TRBD2 (5 bases). Trimming stripped 4 bases from V and 11 bases from J, with 16 bases between. The V gene's germline CDR1 is SGHKS and CDR2 YYEKEE (reference sequence). This CDR3 has 14 residues. The CDR3 DNA sequence: TGTGCCAGCAGCCTACAAGGAGGCACCCACGTCCTGACTTTC. Translated: CASSLQGGTHVLTF.

This rearrangement joins TRBV6-1 to TRBJ2-1; TRBD1 is a possible D gene (6 bases). V was shortened by 1 base and J by 8 bases, with 9 bases between the two germline ends. CDR3 length: 13 amino acids. Per germline, CDR1 MNHNS and CDR2 SASEGT. The CDR3 DNA sequence: TGTGCCAGCAGTGAAGTACAGGGAGATGAGCAGTTCTTC. It translates to CASSEVQGDEQFF.

V and J are TRBV6-1 and TRBJ2-4; TRBD2 matches 12 bases. This CDR3 spans 19 amino acids. Germline-derived CDR1 and CDR2 are MNHNS and SASEGT. V lost 2 bases and J lost 8; bases outside the gene matches: 16. CDR3 nucleotides: TGTGCCAGCAGTGAACGGGAGTTTCACCTAGCGGGAGGGCCATACATTCAGTACTTC. Protein sequence: CASSEREFHLAGGPYIQYF.

The chain couples TRBV27 to TRBJ1-5; 8 bases fit TRBD1. The CDR3 contains 14 residues. V was clipped by 2 bases and J by 6 bases; unmatched bases: 3. Germline V gene lookup returns CDR1 MNHEY and CDR2 SMNVEV (reference sequence). CDR3 bases: TGTGCCAGCAGTTTAGGACAGGGATCTCAGCCCCAGCATTTT. Its translation: CASSLGQGSQPQHF.